This TCR beta chain is from a study of T cell changes during pregnancy in multiple sclerosis. Generated by immunoSEQ multiplex PCR, the TCRdb table keeps only in-frame clones and is missing some. The data show about 89,000 clones, 85% to 95% seen once. V was cut by 1 base and J by 0 bases, with 15 bases left in between. The CDR3 length is 18 residues. CDR1 LNHDA and CDR2 SQIVND come from the germline V gene (reference sequence). The specimen was peripheral blood, collected in the third trimester of pregnancy. The chain couples TRBV19 to TRBJ2-2; D is perhaps TRBD2 (8 bases). The receptor was derived from a female donor with multiple sclerosis, enrolled in a pregnancy study. The CDR3 coding sequence is TGTGCCAGTAGTATAGCGGGAGGGACAGCCTCGAACACCGGGGAGCTGTTTTTT. This translates into CASSIAGGTASNTGELFF.